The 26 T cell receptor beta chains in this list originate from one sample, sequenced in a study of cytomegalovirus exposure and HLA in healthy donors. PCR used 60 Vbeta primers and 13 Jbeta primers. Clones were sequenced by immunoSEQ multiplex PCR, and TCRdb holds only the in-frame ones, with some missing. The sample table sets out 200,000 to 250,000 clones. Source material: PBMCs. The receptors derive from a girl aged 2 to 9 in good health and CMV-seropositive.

This chain's CDR3 is CASSEGQQETQYF. The DNA for the CDR3 is TGCGCCAGCAGTGAGGGACAGCAAGAGACCCAGTACTTC. The chain employs TRBV10-1 and TRBJ2-5, with a possible D match to TRBD1 (6 bases). From germline, CDR1 is WNHNN and CDR2 SYGVQD (reference sequence). The CDR3 length is 13 residues. The V end lost 2 bases, the J end lost 2 bases, and 6 bases lay between the germline ends.

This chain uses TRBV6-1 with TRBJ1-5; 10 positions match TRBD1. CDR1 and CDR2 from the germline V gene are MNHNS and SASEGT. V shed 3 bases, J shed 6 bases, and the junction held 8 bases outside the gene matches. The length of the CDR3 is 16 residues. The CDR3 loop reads CASSDLIGQGGQPQHF. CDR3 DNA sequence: TGTGCCAGCAGTGATCTCATTGGACAGGGGGGTCAGCCCCAGCATTTT.

This CDR3 is CASSLRASGNLPLHNEQFF. The CDR3 DNA is TGTGCCAGCAGTTTAAGGGCTAGCGGTAACCTCCCCCTACACAATGAGCAGTTCTTC. The V call is TRBV27, the J call TRBJ2-1; TRBD2 matches 7 bases. CDR3 size: 19 residues. Germline CDR1 is MNHEY and CDR2 is SMNVEV (reference sequence). V was clipped by 2 bases and J by 5 bases; unmatched bases: 18.

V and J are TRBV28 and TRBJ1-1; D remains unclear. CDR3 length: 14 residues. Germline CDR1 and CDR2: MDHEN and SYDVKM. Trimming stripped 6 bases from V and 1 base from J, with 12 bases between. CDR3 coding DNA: TGTGCCAGCAGCCCCGGTCGACAGAACACTGAAGCTTTCTTT. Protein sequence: CASSPGRQNTEAFF.

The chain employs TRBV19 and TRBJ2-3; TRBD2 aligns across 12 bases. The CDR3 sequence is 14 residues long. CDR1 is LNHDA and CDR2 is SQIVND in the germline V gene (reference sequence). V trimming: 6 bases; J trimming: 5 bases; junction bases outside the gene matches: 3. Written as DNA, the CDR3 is TGTGCCAGTAGGGGGGGACTAGCGGGAGATACGCAGTATTTT. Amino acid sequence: CASRGGLAGDTQYF.

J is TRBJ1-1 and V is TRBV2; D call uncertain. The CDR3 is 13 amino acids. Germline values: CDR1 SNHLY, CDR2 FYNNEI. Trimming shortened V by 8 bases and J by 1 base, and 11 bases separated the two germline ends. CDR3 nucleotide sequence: TGTGCCAGCCGTCCGGGGAGGAACACTGAAGCTTTCTTT. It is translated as CASRPGRNTEAFF.

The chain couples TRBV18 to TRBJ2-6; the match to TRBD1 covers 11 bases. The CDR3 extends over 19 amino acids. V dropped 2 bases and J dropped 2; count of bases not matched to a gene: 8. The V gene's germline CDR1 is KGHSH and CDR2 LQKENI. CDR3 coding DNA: TGTGCCAGCTCACCAAGAGGACAGGGGGCGCGAACTGGGGCCAACGTCCTGACTTTC. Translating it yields CASSPRGQGARTGANVLTF.

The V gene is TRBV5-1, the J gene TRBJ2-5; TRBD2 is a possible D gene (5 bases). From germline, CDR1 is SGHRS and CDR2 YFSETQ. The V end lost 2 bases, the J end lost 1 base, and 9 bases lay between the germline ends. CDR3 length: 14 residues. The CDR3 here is CASSFGLAQETQYF. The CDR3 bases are TGCGCCAGCAGCTTCGGACTCGCCCAAGAGACCCAGTACTTC.

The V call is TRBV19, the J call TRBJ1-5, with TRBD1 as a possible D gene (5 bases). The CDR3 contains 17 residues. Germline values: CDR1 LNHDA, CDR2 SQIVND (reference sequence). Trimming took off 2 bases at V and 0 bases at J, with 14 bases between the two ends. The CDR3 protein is CASSISQVHNSNQPQHF. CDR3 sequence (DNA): TGTGCCAGTAGTATATCACAGGTACATAATAGCAATCAGCCCCAGCATTTT.

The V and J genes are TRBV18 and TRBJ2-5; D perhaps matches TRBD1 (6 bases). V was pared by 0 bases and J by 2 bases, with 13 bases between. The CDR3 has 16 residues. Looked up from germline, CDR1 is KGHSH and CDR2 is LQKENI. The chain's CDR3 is CASSPPRARGQETQYF. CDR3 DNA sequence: TGTGCCAGCTCACCACCGCGAGCCAGGGGACAAGAGACCCAGTACTTC.

The DNA for the CDR3 is TGTGCCAGCAGGGCCCCCGGGAATCAGCCCCAGCATTTT. Translated, it gives CASRAPGNQPQHF. This sequence joins TRBV28 and TRBJ1-5; no clear D. The CDR3 has 13 amino acids. CDR1 and CDR2 (germline): MDHEN, SYDVKM. V was trimmed by 6 bases and J by 4 bases, leaving 10 bases between them.

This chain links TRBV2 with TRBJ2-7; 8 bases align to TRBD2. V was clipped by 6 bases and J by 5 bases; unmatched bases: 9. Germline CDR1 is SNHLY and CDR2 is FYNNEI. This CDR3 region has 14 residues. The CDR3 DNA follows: TGTGCCAGCAGCGGGAGAGCGGGAGTACACGAGCAGTACTTC. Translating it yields CASSGRAGVHEQYF.

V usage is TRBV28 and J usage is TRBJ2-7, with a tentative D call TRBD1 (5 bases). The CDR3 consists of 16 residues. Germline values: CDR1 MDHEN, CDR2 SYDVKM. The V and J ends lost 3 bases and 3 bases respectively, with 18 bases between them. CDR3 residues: CASSFSTPGIGYEQYF. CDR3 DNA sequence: TGTGCCAGCAGTTTCTCCACCCCAGGGATCGGCTACGAGCAGTACTTC.

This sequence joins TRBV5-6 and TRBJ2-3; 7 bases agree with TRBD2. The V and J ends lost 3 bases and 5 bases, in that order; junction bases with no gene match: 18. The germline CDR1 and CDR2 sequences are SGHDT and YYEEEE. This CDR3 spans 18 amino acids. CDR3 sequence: CASSSGFGTGLSVDTQYF. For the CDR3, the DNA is TGTGCCAGCAGCTCAGGTTTTGGAACGGGACTATCAGTAGATACGCAGTATTTT.

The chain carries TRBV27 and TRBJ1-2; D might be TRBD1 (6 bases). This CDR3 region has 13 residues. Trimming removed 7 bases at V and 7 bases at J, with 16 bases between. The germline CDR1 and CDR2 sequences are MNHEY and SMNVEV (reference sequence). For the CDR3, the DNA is TGTGCCAGCACTTCTCCAGGGGTTAGTGGCTACACCTTC. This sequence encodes CASTSPGVSGYTF.

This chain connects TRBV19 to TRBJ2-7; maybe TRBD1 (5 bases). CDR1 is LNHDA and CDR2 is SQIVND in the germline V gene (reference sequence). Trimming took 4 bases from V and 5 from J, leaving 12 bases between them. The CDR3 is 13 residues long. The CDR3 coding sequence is TGTGCCAGTAGTAATACCAGGGTAGACGAGCAGTACTTC. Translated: CASSNTRVDEQYF.

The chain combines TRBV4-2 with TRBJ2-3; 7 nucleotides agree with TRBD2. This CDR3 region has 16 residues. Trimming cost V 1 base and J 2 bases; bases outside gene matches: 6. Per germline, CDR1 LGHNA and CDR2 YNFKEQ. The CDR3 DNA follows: TGTGCCAGCAGCCAAGGTTTTGGGAGGGTCACAGATACGCAGTATTTT. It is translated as CASSQGFGRVTDTQYF.

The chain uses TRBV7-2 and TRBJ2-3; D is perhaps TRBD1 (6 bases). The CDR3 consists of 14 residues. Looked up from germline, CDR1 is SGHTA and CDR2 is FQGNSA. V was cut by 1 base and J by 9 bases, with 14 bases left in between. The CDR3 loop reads CASSLGGPRETQYF. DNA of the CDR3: TGTGCCAGCAGCTTAGGGGGGCCGAGGGAAACGCAGTATTTT.

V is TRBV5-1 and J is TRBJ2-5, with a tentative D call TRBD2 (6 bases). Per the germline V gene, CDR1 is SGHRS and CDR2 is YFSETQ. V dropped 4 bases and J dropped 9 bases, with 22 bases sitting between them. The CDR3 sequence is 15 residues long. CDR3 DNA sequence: TGCGCCAGCAGCCTCCCCTCCGACTCCTCGGGGGCCCAGTACTTC. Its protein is CASSLPSDSSGAQYF.

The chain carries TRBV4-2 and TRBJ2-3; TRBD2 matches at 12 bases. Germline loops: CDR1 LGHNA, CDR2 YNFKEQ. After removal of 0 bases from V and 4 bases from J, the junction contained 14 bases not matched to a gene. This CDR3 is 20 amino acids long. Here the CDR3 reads CASSQDKGGLAGQRADTQYF. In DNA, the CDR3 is TGTGCCAGCAGCCAAGATAAGGGGGGACTAGCGGGCCAGAGGGCAGATACGCAGTATTTT.

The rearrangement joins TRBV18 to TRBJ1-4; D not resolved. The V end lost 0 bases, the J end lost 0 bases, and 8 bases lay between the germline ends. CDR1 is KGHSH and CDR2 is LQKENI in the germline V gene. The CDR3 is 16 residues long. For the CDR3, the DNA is TGTGCCAGCTCACCACCGAGAGCGGCAACTAATGAAAAACTGTTTTTT. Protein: CASSPPRAATNEKLFF. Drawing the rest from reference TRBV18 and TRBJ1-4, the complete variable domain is NAGVMQNPRHLVRRRGQEARLRCSPMKGHSHVYWYRQLPEEGLKFMVYLQKENIIDESGMPKERFSAEFPKEGPSILRIQQVVRGDSAAYFCASSPPRAATNEKLFFGSGTQLSVL.

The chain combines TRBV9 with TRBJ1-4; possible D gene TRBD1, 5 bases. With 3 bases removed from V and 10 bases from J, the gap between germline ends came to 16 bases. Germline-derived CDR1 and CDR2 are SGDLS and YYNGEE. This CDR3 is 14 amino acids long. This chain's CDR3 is CASSATDPKGKLFF. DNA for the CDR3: TGTGCCAGCAGCGCGACAGATCCTAAGGGAAAACTGTTTTTT.

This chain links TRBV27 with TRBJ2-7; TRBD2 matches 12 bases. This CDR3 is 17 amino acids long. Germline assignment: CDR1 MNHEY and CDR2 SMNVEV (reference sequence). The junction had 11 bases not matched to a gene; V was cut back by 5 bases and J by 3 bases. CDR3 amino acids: CASSPYDLTSGSYEQYF. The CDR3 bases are TGTGCCAGCAGTCCCTATGACCTGACTAGCGGGAGCTACGAGCAGTACTTC.

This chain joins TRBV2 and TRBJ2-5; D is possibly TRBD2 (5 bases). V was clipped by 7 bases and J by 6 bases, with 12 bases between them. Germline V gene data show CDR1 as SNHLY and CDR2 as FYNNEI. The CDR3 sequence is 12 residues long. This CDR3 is CASTQPGKTQYF. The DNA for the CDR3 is TGTGCCAGCACCCAGCCGGGAAAGACCCAGTACTTC.

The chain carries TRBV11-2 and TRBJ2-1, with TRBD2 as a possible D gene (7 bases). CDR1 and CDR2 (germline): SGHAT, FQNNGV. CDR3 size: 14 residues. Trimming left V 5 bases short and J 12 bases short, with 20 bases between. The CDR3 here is CASSILDSRGAQFF. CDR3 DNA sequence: TGTGCCAGCAGCATCCTGGACTCTCGGGGGGCGCAGTTCTTC.

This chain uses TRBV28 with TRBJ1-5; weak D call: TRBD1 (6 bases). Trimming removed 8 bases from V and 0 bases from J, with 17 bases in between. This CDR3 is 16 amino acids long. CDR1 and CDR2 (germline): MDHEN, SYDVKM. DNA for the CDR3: TGTGCCAGCCGCTCGTCAGGGGCCCCTAGCAATCAGCCCCAGCATTTT. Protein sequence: CASRSSGAPSNQPQHF.